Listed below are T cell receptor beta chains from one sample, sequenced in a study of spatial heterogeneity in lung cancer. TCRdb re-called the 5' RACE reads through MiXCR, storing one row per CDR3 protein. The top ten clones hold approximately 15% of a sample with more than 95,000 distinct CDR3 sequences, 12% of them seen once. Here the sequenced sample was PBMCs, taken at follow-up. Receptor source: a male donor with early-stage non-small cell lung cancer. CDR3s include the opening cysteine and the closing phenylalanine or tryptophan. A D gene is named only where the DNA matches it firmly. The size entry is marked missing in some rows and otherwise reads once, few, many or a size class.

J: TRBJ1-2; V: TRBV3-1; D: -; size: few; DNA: TGTGCCAGCAGCCAAGGAGGACCCAATGGCTACACCTTC; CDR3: CASSQGGPNGYTF
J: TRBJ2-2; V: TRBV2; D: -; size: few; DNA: TGTGCCAGCACCGAGCAGGGAACGAACACCGGGGAGCTGTTTTTT; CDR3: CASTEQGTNTGELFF
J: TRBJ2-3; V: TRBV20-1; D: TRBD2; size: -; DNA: TGCAGTGCTTCCACTAGCGGGGGGACCTATACGCAGTATTTT; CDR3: CSASTSGGTYTQYF
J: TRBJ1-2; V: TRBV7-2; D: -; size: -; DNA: TGTGCCAGCAGCTCCCTGGGTAGTTACTATGGCTACACCTTC; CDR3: CASSSLGSYYGYTF
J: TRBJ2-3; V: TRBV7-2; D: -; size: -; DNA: TGTGCCAGCAGCTTAGAAGGGATCACGCAGTATTTT; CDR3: CASSLEGITQYF
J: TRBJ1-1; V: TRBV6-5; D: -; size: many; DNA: TGTGCCAGCAGTTTCGGGACATCTGAAGCTTTCTTT; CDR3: CASSFGTSEAFF
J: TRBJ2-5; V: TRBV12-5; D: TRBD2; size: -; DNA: TGTGCTAGTGGTTTGGGACTAGCGGGGGCCCGCGGGGAGACCCAGTACTTC; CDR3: CASGLGLAGARGETQYF
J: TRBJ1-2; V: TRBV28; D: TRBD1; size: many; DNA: TGTGCCAGCAGACTCAGGGGGCGCTCTAATGGCTACACCTTC; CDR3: CASRLRGRSNGYTF
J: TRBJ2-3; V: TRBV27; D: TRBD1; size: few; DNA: TGTGCCAGCAGTCGGAGAAGGACAGGGAGCACAGATACGCAGTATTTT; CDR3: CASSRRRTGSTDTQYF
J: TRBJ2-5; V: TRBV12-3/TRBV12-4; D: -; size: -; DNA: TGTGCCAGCAGTGGGGACTCTGGGGTAGAGACCCAGTACTTC; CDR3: CASSGDSGVETQYF
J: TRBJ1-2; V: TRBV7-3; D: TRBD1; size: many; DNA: TGTGCCAGCAGCTTAATGGGGGGACAGAGTATACCCTACACCTTC; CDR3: CASSLMGGQSIPYTF
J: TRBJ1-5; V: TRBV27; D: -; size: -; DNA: TGTGCCAGCAGTTCCAGGGTCGGCAATCAGCCCCAGCATTTT; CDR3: CASSSRVGNQPQHF
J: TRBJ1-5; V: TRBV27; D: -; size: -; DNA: TGTGCCAGCACCCCCGCCGCAGGGTGGGATCAGCCCCAGCATTTT; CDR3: CASTPAAGWDQPQHF
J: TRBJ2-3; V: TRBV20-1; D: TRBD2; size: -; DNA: TGCAGTGCTAGAGGGCTAGCGGGATACACAGATACGCAGTATTTT; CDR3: CSARGLAGYTDTQYF
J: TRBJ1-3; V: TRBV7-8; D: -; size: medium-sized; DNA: TGTGCCAGCAGCCCCCGCACCCGGGGAGGAAACACCATATATTTT; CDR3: CASSPRTRGGNTIYF
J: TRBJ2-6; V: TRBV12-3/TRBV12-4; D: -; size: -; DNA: TGTGCCAGTATGGGGTTGGCCAACGTCCTGACTTTC; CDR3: CASMGLANVLTF
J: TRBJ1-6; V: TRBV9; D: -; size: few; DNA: TGTGCCAGCAGCCCAGAACTCGGGTCACCCCTCCACTTT; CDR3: CASSPELGSPLHF
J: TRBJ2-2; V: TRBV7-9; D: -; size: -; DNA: TGTGCCAGCAGCCTAGAGGACAGGGAGCTGTTTTTT; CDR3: CASSLEDRELFF
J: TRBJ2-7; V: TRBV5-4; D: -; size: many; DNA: TGTGCCAGCAGCAAAGACACCGAGCAGTACTTC; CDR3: CASSKDTEQYF
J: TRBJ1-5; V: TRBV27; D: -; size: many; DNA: TGTGCCAGCAGTTTATCCGACAGGCCCAATCAGCCCCAGCATTTT; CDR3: CASSLSDRPNQPQHF
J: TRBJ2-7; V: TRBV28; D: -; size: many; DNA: TGTGCCAGTAAACGGGGGCAACTCTCCTACGAGCAGTACTTC; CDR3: CASKRGQLSYEQYF
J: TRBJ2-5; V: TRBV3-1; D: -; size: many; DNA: TGTGCCAGCAGCAGGATGACCGACCAAGAGACCCAGTACTTC; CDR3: CASSRMTDQETQYF
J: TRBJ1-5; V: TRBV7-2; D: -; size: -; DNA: TGTGCCAGCAGCCCCACCGGGGCCAATCAGCCCCAGCATTTT; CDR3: CASSPTGANQPQHF
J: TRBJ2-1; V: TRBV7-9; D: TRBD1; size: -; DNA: TGTGCCAGCAGCCGAACCGGGACAGGGAATATCAATGAGCAGTTCTTC; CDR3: CASSRTGTGNINEQFF
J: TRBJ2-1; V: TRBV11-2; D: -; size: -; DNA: TGTGCCAGCAGCTTATACCCCAACTCCGACAATGAGCAGTTCTTC; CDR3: CASSLYPNSDNEQFF
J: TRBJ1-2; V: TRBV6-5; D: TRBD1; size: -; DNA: TGTGCCAGCAGAAACACAGGGGAAGGCTATGGCTACACCTTC; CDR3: CASRNTGEGYGYTF
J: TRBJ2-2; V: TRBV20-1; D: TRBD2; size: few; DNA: TGCAGTGCTAGAGACCTACTTAGCGGGGGGAACACCGGGGAGCTGTTTTTT; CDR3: CSARDLLSGGNTGELFF
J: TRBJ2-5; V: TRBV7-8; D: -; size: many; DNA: TGTGCCAGCAGCCCACTAGGCGGATCCCAAGAGACCCAGTACTTC; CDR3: CASSPLGGSQETQYF
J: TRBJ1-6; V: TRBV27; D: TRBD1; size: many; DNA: TGTGCCAGCGGCCCACAGGGGGCGATGGATTCACCCCTCCACTTT; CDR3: CASGPQGAMDSPLHF
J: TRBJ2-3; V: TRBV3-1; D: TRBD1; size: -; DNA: TGTGCCAGCAGCCTTCCCGGGACAGGGACAGATACGCAGTATTTT; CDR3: CASSLPGTGTDTQYF
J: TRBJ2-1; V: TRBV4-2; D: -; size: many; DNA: TGTGCCAGCAGCCAGGTCTGGGTCGAGAACAATGAGCAGTTCTTC; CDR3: CASSQVWVENNEQFF
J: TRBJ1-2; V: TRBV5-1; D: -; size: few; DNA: TGCGCCAGCAGCTTGGTGGCAAGGGACTATGGCTACACCTTC; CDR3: CASSLVARDYGYTF
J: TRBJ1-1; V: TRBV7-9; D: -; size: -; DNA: TGTGCCAGCAGCTTAGCGCAGGGACATTTGAACACTGAAGCTTTCTTT; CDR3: CASSLAQGHLNTEAFF
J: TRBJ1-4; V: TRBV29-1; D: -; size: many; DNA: TGCAGCGTCTTAGGTCAGGAGGGTGCGGAAAAACTGTTTTTT; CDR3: CSVLGQEGAEKLFF
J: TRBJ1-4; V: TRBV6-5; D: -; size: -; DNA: TGTGCCAGCAGTTACTCGGGGGGCGGTGAAAAACTGTTTTTT; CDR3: CASSYSGGGEKLFF
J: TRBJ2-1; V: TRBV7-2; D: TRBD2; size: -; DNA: TGTGCCAGCAGCCAACGACTAGCGGGGACCTACAATGAGCAGTTCTTC; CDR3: CASSQRLAGTYNEQFF
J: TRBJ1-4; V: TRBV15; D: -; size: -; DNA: TGTGCCACCAGCAGGTGGACGGTTTATAATGAAAAACTGTTTTTT; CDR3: CATSRWTVYNEKLFF
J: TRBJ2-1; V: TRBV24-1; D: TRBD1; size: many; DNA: TGTGCCACCAGTGCTCGAGACAGGGGTACCTACAATGAGCAGTTCTTC; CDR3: CATSARDRGTYNEQFF
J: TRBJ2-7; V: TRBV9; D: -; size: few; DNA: TGTGCCAGCAGCCCACCGTGGGCACCCTCGGGGTACGAGCAGTACTTC; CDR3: CASSPPWAPSGYEQYF
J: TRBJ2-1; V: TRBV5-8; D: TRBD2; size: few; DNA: TGTGCCAGCAGCTTTGGACTAGCGGGGCCGGATGAGCAGTTCTTC; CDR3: CASSFGLAGPDEQFF
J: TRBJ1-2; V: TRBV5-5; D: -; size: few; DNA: TGTGCCAGCAGGCCTACAGGAAACTATGGCTACACCTTC; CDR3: CASRPTGNYGYTF
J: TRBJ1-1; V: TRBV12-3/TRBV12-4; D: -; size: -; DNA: TGTGCCAGCGCCTTTCGACATGAAGCTTTCTTT; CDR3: CASAFRHEAFF
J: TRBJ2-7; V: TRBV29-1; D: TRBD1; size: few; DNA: TGCAGCGTTCTAGGGGACAGTATCTACGAGCAGTACTTC; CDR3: CSVLGDSIYEQYF
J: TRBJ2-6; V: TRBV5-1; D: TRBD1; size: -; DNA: TGCGCCAGCAGCTTGCGGGACAGGGGAACAACTGGGGCCAACGTCCTGACTTTC; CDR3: CASSLRDRGTTGANVLTF
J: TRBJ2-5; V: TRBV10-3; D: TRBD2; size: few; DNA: TGTGCCATCAGTGAGTCTTTAGCGGGGAAAGAGACCCAGTACTTC; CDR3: CAISESLAGKETQYF
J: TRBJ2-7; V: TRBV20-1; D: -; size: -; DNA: TGCAGTGCTAGTCGCGGGTATTCCTACGAGCAGTACTTC; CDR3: CSASRGYSYEQYF
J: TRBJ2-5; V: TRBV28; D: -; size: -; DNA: TGTGCCAGCAGCCCCGGGGGCCAAGGGAGGAAGACCCAGTACTTC; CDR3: CASSPGGQGRKTQYF
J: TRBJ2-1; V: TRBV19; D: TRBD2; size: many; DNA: TGTGCCAGTAGTTTGGCGGGGGGAATCGATGAGCAGTTCTTC; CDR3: CASSLAGGIDEQFF
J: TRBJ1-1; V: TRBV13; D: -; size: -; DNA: TGTGCCAGCAGCTTAGCCACTCGAAAAGCTTTCTTT; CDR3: CASSLATRKAFF